This T cell receptor (beta chain) came from a study of blood T cell repertoires in COVID-19. Study details: Both acute and convalescent COVID-19 samples were obtained from the United States, Italy and Spain.

Source study methods: It was from reference gene primer amplification that nucleated cell counts were estimated. TCRdb's copy holds only in-frame clones and misses some; the assay was immunoSEQ multiplex PCR. V, J and clone size derive from that table, while D and trimming were established from the DNA sequence. The repertoire includes approximately 290,000 clones, 70% to 90% of them detected once, and more than 4% sits in the top ten. Germline V CDR1 and CDR2: SNHLY, FYNNEI. This CDR3 spans 15 amino acids. As regards this clone: At one boundary the junction diverges from the germline segment, which might be a read error.

What was sequenced was PBMCs or T cells enriched from blood (not recorded which). This rearrangement joins TRBV2 to TRBJ2-2; possible D gene TRBD2, 5 bases. This clonotype was sampled from a woman aged 25 to 39 who had recovered from COVID-19. CDR3 protein: CASTERTGYTGELFF. The CDR3 DNA sequence: TGTGCCAGCACTGAAAGGACGGGATATACCGGGGAGCTGTTTTTT.